A selection of T cell receptor beta chains follows, all from one sample in a study of shared clonotypes between healthy human individuals. Clones were sequenced by immunoSEQ multiplex PCR, and TCRdb holds only the in-frame ones, with some missing. The sample records approximately 650,000 clones, around 95% being singletons. The material sequenced was naive CD8+ T cells sorted from blood. Receptors were obtained from a woman under 40 in good health. CDR3s include the opening cysteine and the closing phenylalanine or tryptophan. Each record gives: J gene, D gene, V gene, clone size, CDR3 DNA, CDR3 protein. D genes are given only for firm matches. Not all rows give a size; the values are once, few, many and, for expanded clones, a class.

TRBJ2-7,NA,TRBV7-7,NA,TGTGCCAGCAGCCCCGGACCGGGAGACTCCTACGAGCAGTACTTC,CASSPGPGDSYEQYF
TRBJ2-3,NA,TRBV27,NA,TGTGCCAGCAGTTTATCCTACAGGACAACCTTCACAGATACGCAGTATTTT,CASSLSYRTTFTDTQYF
TRBJ2-1,NA,TRBV14,NA,TGTGCCAGCAGCCAACGATTATCAGGGTTAGGGGAGCAGTTCTTC,CASSQRLSGLGEQFF
TRBJ2-1,TRBD2,TRBV5-1,NA,TGCGCCAGCACCTCCGATCGCCTAGCGGGAGGACCAACCTACAATGAGCAGTTCTTC,CASTSDRLAGGPTYNEQFF
TRBJ2-7,NA,TRBV29-1,once,TGCAGCGTTGAAGATCAGGAAACCTACGAGCAGTACTTC,CSVEDQETYEQYF
TRBJ2-1,TRBD2,TRBV28,NA,TGTGCCAGCAGTTCTTTGGGAGGGTTTCGGGAGCAGTTCTTC,CASSSLGGFREQFF
TRBJ1-1,TRBD1,TRBV6-6,NA,TGTGCCAGCAGTCACGGGACAGGGCGGACTGAAGCTTTCTTT,CASSHGTGRTEAFF
TRBJ2-3,NA,TRBV25-1,NA,TGTGCCAGCAGTGAGGCGTCAGGTCTCACAGATACGCAGTATTTT,CASSEASGLTDTQYF
TRBJ2-4,NA,TRBV19,NA,TGTGCCAGTAGTATAGGGATGGGGGAAAACATTCAGTACTTC,CASSIGMGENIQYF
TRBJ2-3,NA,TRBV6-5,NA,TGTGCCAGCAGTTACAGGGAGAGCACAGATACGCAGTATTTT,CASSYRESTDTQYF
TRBJ1-1,NA,TRBV28,NA,TGTGCCAGCAGTTTGGGGGTGGGCATGAACACTGAAGCTTTCTTT,CASSLGVGMNTEAFF
TRBJ2-3,TRBD2,TRBV29-1,NA,TGCAGCGTTGAGGGACTATTAACAGATACGCAGTATTTT,CSVEGLLTDTQYF
TRBJ2-7,NA,TRBV7-9,NA,TGTGCCAGCAGCTTAGGGGTTGCGGGGGCTGGCGAGCAGTACTTC,CASSLGVAGAGEQYF
TRBJ1-5,TRBD1,TRBV19,NA,TGTGCCAGTAGTAGGACAGGGGAGAGCAATCAGCCCCAGCATTTT,CASSRTGESNQPQHF
TRBJ2-7,NA,TRBV5-4,NA,TGTGCCAGCAGCTTGGCAGCTGAGCAGTACTTC,CASSLAAEQYF
TRBJ1-2,TRBD1,TRBV5-6,NA,TGTGCCAGCAGCTTGGAAGTGGAGGGGGCTGGCTATGGCTACACCTTC,CASSLEVEGAGYGYTF
TRBJ2-1,TRBD2,TRBV28,NA,TGTGCCAGCAGTCCTCTAGGAGCGGGGGGTCCCTACAATGAGCAGTTCTTC,CASSPLGAGGPYNEQFF